This is a list of T cell receptor beta chains from one sample in a study of shared clonotypes between healthy human individuals. Sequencing used immunoSEQ multiplex PCR; TCRdb keeps in-frame clones, though not all of them. Among 2 million to 2.5 million clones listed, approximately 93% were seen once. The specimen was naive CD4+ T cells from PBMCs. Every receptor here comes from a man aged 18 to 30 in good health. Some clones in this sample may be carry-over from other donors' samples. Each CDR3 is given with its conserved first and last residue. D genes are given only for firm matches. Clone size is shown for a subset of rows, as once, few, many or a class of expanded clone.

v_gene	j_gene	d_gene	abundance	CDR3nt	CDR3aa
TRBV28	TRBJ2-2	.	once	TGTGCCAGCACCGTGGAGCCCCTAGATAACACCGGGGAGCTGTTTTTT	CASTVEPLDNTGELFF
TRBV7-9	TRBJ2-7	.	.	TGTGCCAGCAGCTCCGCCAGGGACGAGCAGTACTTC	CASSSARDEQYF
TRBV7-8	TRBJ2-7	.	.	TGTGCCAGCAGTGGGAGCGCGCAGTACTTC	CASSGSAQYF
TRBV28	TRBJ2-1	.	.	TGTGCCAGCGCATTTCCGAGGAATGAGCAGTTCTTC	CASAFPRNEQFF
TRBV19	TRBJ1-3	.	.	TGTGCCAGTAGTATCACCGTCTCTGGAAACACCATATATTTT	CASSITVSGNTIYF
TRBV5-4	TRBJ1-2	TRBD1	.	TGTGCCAGCAGCCCCCTGGGACAGGGCGGGTATGGCTACACCTTC	CASSPLGQGGYGYTF
TRBV19	TRBJ1-5	.	.	TGTGCCAGTTGCGGAGACAATCAGCCCCAGCATTTT	CASCGDNQPQHF
TRBV11-3	TRBJ2-4	TRBD1	once	TGTGCCAGCAGCGTAGGGGGCGCGGGCATTCAGTACTTC	CASSVGGAGIQYF
TRBV7-2	TRBJ2-6	.	.	TGTGCCAGCAGCCAAGACTCTGGGGCCAACGTCCTGACTTTC	CASSQDSGANVLTF
TRBV7-6	TRBJ1-3	TRBD1	.	TGTGCCAGCAGCTTAACCTGGACAGGCGGAAACACCATATATTTT	CASSLTWTGGNTIYF
TRBV5-6	TRBJ1-2	.	.	TGTGCCAGCAGTCCGGCCCGGGGTTACGGCTACACCTTC	CASSPARGYGYTF
TRBV7-9	TRBJ2-5	.	once	TGTGCCAGCAGCGCGCAAGAGACCCAGTACTTC	CASSAQETQYF
TRBV18	TRBJ2-7	TRBD1	.	TGTGCCAGCTCGCCTGGACAGGGGAGACGCTACGAGCAGTACTTC	CASSPGQGRRYEQYF
TRBV28	TRBJ2-5	TRBD2	.	TGTGCCAGCAGTTTGGAACGACTAGCGGGAGTGGGGGGAGAGACCCAGTACTTC	CASSLERLAGVGGETQYF
TRBV28	TRBJ1-3	.	.	TGTGCCAGCAGACCCCGGGCTGGAAACACCATATATTTT	CASRPRAGNTIYF
TRBV7-9	TRBJ2-1	TRBD2	.	TGTGCCAGCGCCCAGACTAGCGGGAGGCCGGGGGGCAATGAGCAGTTCTTC	CASAQTSGRPGGNEQFF
TRBV11-3	TRBJ2-1	.	once	TGTGCCAGCAGCCCCCGAGGGAGGAATGAGCAGTTCTTC	CASSPRGRNEQFF
TRBV5-1	TRBJ1-1	.	once	TGCGCCAGCAGCTTGGGGAGGGGCGCGAACACTGAAGCTTTCTTT	CASSLGRGANTEAFF
TRBV4-3	TRBJ2-2	.	.	TGCGCCAGCAGCCAAGTCCCAGACGGATACACCGGGGAGCTGTTTTTT	CASSQVPDGYTGELFF
TRBV27	TRBJ1-4	.	.	TGTGCCAGCAGCCTTATCGCCAGGTATAATGAAAAACTGTTTTTT	CASSLIARYNEKLFF
TRBV5-8	TRBJ2-3	.	.	TGTGCCAGCAGCTTGGCAGGGAACCCCACAGATACGCAGTATTTT	CASSLAGNPTDTQYF